This TCR beta chain was sequenced in a study of blood T cell repertoires in COVID-19. Method: immunoSEQ multiplex PCR; TCRdb's copy keeps in-frame clones and lacks some. The data show about 130,000 clones, just under 85% seen once. CDR1 LGHDT and CDR2 YNNKEL come from the germline V gene (reference sequence). The length of the CDR3 is 15 residues. V was clipped by 2 bases and J by 1 base, with 9 bases between them. Sequenced: PBMCs or T cells enriched from blood (not recorded which). This TCR derives from a man in his forties or fifties who had recovered from COVID-19. The chain has TRBV3-1 (or the pseudogene TRBV3-2) and TRBJ1-3; D is possibly TRBD1 (5 bases). CDR3 protein: CASSQTGTSGNTIYF. The CDR3 coding sequence is TGTGCCAGCAGCCAAACCGGGACTTCTGGAAACACCATATATTTT.